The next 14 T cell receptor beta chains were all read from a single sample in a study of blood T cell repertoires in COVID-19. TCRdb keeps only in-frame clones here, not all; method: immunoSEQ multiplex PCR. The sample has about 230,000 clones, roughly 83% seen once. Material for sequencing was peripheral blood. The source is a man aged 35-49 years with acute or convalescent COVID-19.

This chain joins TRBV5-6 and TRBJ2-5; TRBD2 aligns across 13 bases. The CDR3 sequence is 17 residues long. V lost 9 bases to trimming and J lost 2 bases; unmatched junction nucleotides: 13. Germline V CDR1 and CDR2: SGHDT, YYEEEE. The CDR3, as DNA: TGTGCCACCGACTCCTATCAACTAGCGGGGGGGCAAGAGACCCAGTACTTC. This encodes CATDSYQLAGGQETQYF.

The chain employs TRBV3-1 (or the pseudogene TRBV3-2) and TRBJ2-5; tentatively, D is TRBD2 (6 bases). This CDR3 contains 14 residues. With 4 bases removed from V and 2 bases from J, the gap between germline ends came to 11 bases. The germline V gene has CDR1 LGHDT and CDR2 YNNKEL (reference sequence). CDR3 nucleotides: TGTGCCAGCAGCCGGCGGGGCACGCAAGAGACCCAGTACTTC. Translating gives CASSRRGTQETQYF.

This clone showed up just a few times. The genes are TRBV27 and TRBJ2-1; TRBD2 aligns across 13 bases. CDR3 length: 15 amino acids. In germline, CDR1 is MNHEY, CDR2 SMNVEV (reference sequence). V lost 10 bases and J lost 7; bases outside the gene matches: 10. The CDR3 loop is CATLWTSGSGNEQFF. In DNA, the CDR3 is TGTGCCACCCTTTGGACTAGCGGGAGTGGAAATGAGCAGTTCTTC.

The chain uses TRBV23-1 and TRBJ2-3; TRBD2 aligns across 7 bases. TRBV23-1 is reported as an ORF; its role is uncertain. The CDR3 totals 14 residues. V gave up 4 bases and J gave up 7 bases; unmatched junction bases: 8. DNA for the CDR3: TGCGCCAGCAGTCTGGCGGGAGCGCCGAATACGCAGTATTTT. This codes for CASSLAGAPNTQYF.

Here the CDR3 DNA reads TGTGCCAGCAGTTACTCTGCGGGTGGATTAACCGGGGAGCTGTTTTTT. Translating gives CASSYSAGGLTGELFF. V and J are TRBV6-5 and TRBJ2-2, with a possible D match to TRBD2 (5 bases). The CDR3 is 16 residues long. The V and J ends lost 0 bases and 5 bases respectively, with 13 bases between them. CDR1 and CDR2 (germline): MNHEY, SVGAGI.

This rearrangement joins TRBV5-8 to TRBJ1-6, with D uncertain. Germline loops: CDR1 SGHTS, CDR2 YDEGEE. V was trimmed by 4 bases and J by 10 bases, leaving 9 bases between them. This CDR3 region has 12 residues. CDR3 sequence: CASSLVVSPLHF. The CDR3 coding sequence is TGTGCCAGCAGCCTTGTTGTATCACCCCTCCACTTT.

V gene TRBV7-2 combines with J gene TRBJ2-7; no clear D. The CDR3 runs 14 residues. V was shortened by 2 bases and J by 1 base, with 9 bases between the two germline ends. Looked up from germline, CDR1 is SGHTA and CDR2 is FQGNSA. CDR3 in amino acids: CASSLWAGSYEQYF. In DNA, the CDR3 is TGTGCCAGCAGCTTATGGGCAGGATCCTACGAGCAGTACTTC.

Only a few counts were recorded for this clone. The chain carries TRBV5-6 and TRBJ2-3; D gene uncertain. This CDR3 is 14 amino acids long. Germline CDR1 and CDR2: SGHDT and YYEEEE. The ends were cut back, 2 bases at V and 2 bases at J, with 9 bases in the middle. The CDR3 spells CASSLTQYTDTQYF. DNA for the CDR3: TGTGCCAGCAGCTTAACCCAGTACACAGATACGCAGTATTTT.

The CDR3 spells CASSRTVRNTEAFF. The CDR3 region has the DNA TGTGCCAGCAGCCGCACGGTTCGGAACACTGAAGCTTTCTTT. The rearrangement links TRBV28 to TRBJ1-1, with no clear D. Trimming stripped 6 bases from V and 1 base from J, with 12 bases between. Germline V lookup: CDR1 MDHEN, CDR2 SYDVKM. This CDR3 is 14 amino acids long.

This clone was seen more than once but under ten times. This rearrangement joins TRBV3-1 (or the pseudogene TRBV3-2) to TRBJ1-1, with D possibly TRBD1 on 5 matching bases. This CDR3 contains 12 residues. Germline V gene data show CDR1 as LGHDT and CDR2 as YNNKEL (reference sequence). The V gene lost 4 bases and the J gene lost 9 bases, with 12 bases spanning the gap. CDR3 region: CASSLQAGQAFF. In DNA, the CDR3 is TGTGCCAGCAGCCTCCAAGCAGGGCAAGCTTTCTTT.

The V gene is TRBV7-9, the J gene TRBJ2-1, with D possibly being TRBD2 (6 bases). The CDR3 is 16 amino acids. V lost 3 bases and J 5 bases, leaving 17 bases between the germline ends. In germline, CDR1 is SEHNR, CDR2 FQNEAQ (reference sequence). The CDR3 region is CASSFLRDLYNNEQFF. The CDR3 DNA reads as TGTGCCAGCAGCTTTCTCCGGGACTTGTATAACAATGAGCAGTTCTTC.

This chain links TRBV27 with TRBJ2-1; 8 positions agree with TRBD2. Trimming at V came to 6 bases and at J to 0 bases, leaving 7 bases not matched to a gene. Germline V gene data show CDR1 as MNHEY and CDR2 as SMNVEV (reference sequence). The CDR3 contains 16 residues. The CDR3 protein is CASSPLAGLSYNEQFF. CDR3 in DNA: TGTGCCAGCAGCCCCCTAGCGGGCCTCTCCTACAATGAGCAGTTCTTC.

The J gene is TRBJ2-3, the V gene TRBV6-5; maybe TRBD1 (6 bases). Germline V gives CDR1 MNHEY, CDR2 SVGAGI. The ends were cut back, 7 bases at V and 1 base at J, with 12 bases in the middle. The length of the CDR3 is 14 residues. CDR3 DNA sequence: TGTGCCAGCAAGACAGGCTTCGGCACAGATACGCAGTATTTT. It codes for CASKTGFGTDTQYF.

This chain's CDR3 is CASRRQDGTEAFF. The DNA for the CDR3 is TGTGCCAGTAGGAGACAGGACGGTACTGAAGCTTTCTTT. V gene TRBV19 combines with J gene TRBJ1-1; D might be TRBD1 (6 bases). The CDR3 is 13 residues long. CDR1 is LNHDA and CDR2 is SQIVND in the germline V gene (reference sequence). Between the trimmed V and J ends, which lost 6 bases and 5 bases, there was a span of 13 bases.